This TCR beta chain was found in a study of Ad26.COV2.S vaccination and SARS-CoV-2 variants. Repertoires were generated with immunoSEQ multiplex PCR, while TCRdb's copy carries only in-frame clones and drops some. Found here are 180,000 or so clones, around 88% of them singletons; the top ten hold about 5.5%. This clone occurred once. The clonotype originates from a human donor who had recovered from COVID-19. The sample consisted of peripheral blood, taken after recovery from COVID-19.

CDR3 amino acids: CAWGTGVNYGYTF. CDR3 nucleotide sequence: TGTGCCTGGGGGACAGGCGTTAACTATGGCTACACCTTC. The rearrangement uses TRBV30 and TRBJ1-2; 8 bases are shared with TRBD1. The V gene end was trimmed by 5 bases and the J gene end by 1 base; junction bases not matched to a gene: 3. CDR1 GTSNPN and CDR2 SVGIG come from the germline V gene (reference sequence). There are 13 residues in the CDR3.